One T cell receptor (beta chain) is described in this entry. V was pared by 10 bases and J by 2 bases, with 20 bases between. From germline, CDR1 is LNHDA and CDR2 SQIVND (reference sequence). The CDR3 consists of 15 residues. TCRdb's copy holds only in-frame clones and misses some; the assay was immunoSEQ multiplex PCR. The sample holds about 60,000 clones, 85% seen once. This record belongs to a study of blood T cell repertoires in COVID-19. The specimen was peripheral blood. The receptor was derived from a human donor in a cohort sampled during active COVID-19. The chain employs TRBV19 and TRBJ1-2, with unresolved D. The CDR3 spells CAISGASSSNYGYTF. CDR3 bases: TGTGCCATCTCCGGTGCCTCCTCCTCGAACTATGGCTACACCTTC.